One and the same sample provided the 8 T cell receptor beta chains below, sequenced in a study of blood T cell repertoires in COVID-19. Some clones are missing from TCRdb's copy, which holds only in-frame ones; the method was immunoSEQ multiplex PCR. The data hold a few hundred thousand clones, with roughly 80% observed a single time. Sequences were obtained from peripheral blood. These receptors were taken from a man aged 60 to 69 with acute or convalescent COVID-19.

The J gene is TRBJ1-5, the V gene TRBV25-1; D possibly corresponds to TRBD1 (6 bases). V was clipped by 6 bases and J by 6 bases, with 9 bases between them. Looked up from germline, CDR1 is MGHDK and CDR2 is SYGVNS. This CDR3 contains 12 residues. Here the CDR3 DNA reads TGTGCCAGCAGACAGGGTACTCAGCCCCAGCATTTT. As protein: CASRQGTQPQHF.

The genes are TRBV4-1 and TRBJ2-3, with 10 nucleotides matching TRBD2. Trimming took 0 bases from V and 3 from J; bases not matched to a gene: 3. The CDR3 has 16 amino acids. CDR1 is MGHRA, CDR2 YSYEKL, per germline. The CDR3 DNA is TGCGCCAGCAGCCAAGAGATAGCGGGGGGTACAGATACGCAGTATTTT. Its translation: CASSQEIAGGTDTQYF.

V gene TRBV27 combines with J gene TRBJ2-7, with 8 bases that match TRBD2. Trimming took 4 bases from V and 4 from J; bases not matched to a gene: 9. Germline V CDR1 and CDR2: MNHEY, SMNVEV (reference sequence). The CDR3 sequence is 15 residues long. The CDR3 protein is CASSSLAEGRYEQYF. The CDR3 nucleotides are TGTGCCAGCAGTTCACTAGCGGAGGGGAGGTACGAGCAGTACTTC.

The gene calls are TRBV27 and TRBJ1-5, with 8 positions matching TRBD1. The ends lost 6 bases at V and 4 bases at J; junction bases unmatched: 5. Germline V gene data show CDR1 as MNHEY and CDR2 as SMNVEV (reference sequence). This CDR3 has 14 amino acids. CDR3 loop: CASRAGQGNQPQHF. DNA for the CDR3: TGTGCCAGCAGGGCCGGACAGGGTAATCAGCCCCAGCATTTT.

This chain connects TRBV5-1 to TRBJ2-5, with 8 bases that match TRBD1. The J segment lost 3 bases and the V segment lost 1 base, leaving 2 bases of the junction unmatched. Germline CDR1 SGHRS, CDR2 YFSETQ. This CDR3 has 14 amino acids. The CDR3 sequence is CASSLYRGEETQYF. CDR3 DNA sequence: TGCGCCAGCAGCTTGTACAGGGGGGAAGAGACCCAGTACTTC.

The V call is TRBV7-9, the J call TRBJ1-1; 7 bases map to TRBD1. Germline values: CDR1 SEHNR, CDR2 FQNEAQ (reference sequence). This CDR3 comprises 15 residues. V gave up 2 bases and J gave up 4 bases; unmatched junction bases: 7. CDR3 sequence reads: CASSLTEGALTEAFF. The CDR3 coding sequence is TGTGCCAGCAGCTTAACAGAGGGGGCGCTCACTGAAGCTTTCTTT.

This rearrangement joins TRBV6-6 to TRBJ1-6; TRBD1 might be the D (5 bases). Germline V lookup: CDR1 MNHNY, CDR2 SVGAGI (reference sequence). V was pared by 2 bases and J by 10 bases, with 15 bases between. The CDR3 spans 15 residues. CDR3 protein: CASSYGARVDSPLHF. Here the CDR3 DNA reads TGTGCCAGCAGTTACGGCGCCAGGGTAGACTCACCCCTCCACTTT.

As regards this clone: At one end, the junction sequence differs from germline, possibly due to a read error. CDR3 residues: CASSQMNNGELFF. The CDR3 DNA reads TGTGCCAGCAGCCAAATGAACAACGGGGAGCTGTTTTTT. The chain joins TRBV3-1 (or the pseudogene TRBV3-2) to TRBJ2-2; the D is unclear. CDR3 length: 13 amino acids. The germline CDR1 and CDR2 sequences are LGHDT and YNNKEL (reference sequence).